The 26 T cell receptor beta chains below were found in one sample sequenced in a study of cytomegalovirus exposure and HLA in healthy donors. The PCR ran on 60 Vbeta and 13 Jbeta primers. Profiled with immunoSEQ multiplex PCR; TCRdb holds only in-frame clones, not every one. The repertoire consists of approximately 150,000 clones, with over 70% occurring once and the leading ten covering 6% to 8%. Input material: PBMCs. The receptor source for this set is a male donor in good health and CMV-seropositive.

This sequence joins TRBV14 and TRBJ1-1; D is unclear. Germline V gene lookup returns CDR1 SGHDN and CDR2 FVKESK. The V gene lost 1 base and the J gene lost 0 bases, with 6 bases spanning the gap. This CDR3 has 14 residues. The CDR3: CASSQGGVNTEAFF. The CDR3 nucleotides read TGTGCCAGCAGCCAAGGGGGAGTGAACACTGAAGCTTTCTTT.

The chain employs TRBV6-5 and TRBJ1-6; 7 bases map to TRBD1. The CDR3 is 14 amino acids. Per the germline V gene, CDR1 is MNHEY and CDR2 is SVGAGI. V trimming: 2 bases; J trimming: 10 bases; junction bases outside the gene matches: 5. CDR3 nucleotide sequence: TGTGCCAGCAGTTACCGACAGGGAAGCTCACCCCTCCACTTT. This codes for CASSYRQGSSPLHF.

This sequence joins TRBV30 and TRBJ1-2; TRBD1 agrees at 8 bases. The CDR3 sequence is 14 residues long. Germline CDR1 GTSNPN, CDR2 SVGIG (reference sequence). V was clipped by 1 base and J by 5 bases; unmatched bases: 6. The CDR3 nucleotides are TGTGCCTGGAGTGCCGGGACAGGTCCTTATGGCTACACCTTC. Protein sequence: CAWSAGTGPYGYTF.

This clone was seen just once. V usage is TRBV6-5 and J usage is TRBJ1-6, with a possible D match to TRBD1 (6 bases). Per germline, CDR1 MNHEY and CDR2 SVGAGI. This CDR3 region has 15 residues. The germline V and J ends were trimmed by 4 bases and 7 bases, with 14 bases remaining between them. CDR3 sequence (DNA): TGTGCCAGCAGTTCTGTGGCGGGGGGCAATTCACCCCTCCACTTT. It codes for CASSSVAGGNSPLHF.

This clone was seen only a few times. The chain joins TRBV6-4 to TRBJ1-2, with TRBD1 as a possible D gene (5 bases). The germline V and J ends were trimmed by 2 bases and 8 bases, with 15 bases remaining between them. CDR1 and CDR2 from the germline V gene are MRHNA and SNTAGT. The CDR3 has 14 residues. CDR3 coding DNA: TGTGCCAGCAGTGACCTGGCGGGGCAGGGAGGCTACACCTTC. As protein: CASSDLAGQGGYTF.

The J gene is TRBJ2-7, the V gene TRBV7-9; tentatively, D is TRBD2 (6 bases). CDR1 and CDR2 (germline): SEHNR, FQNEAQ (reference sequence). This CDR3 comprises 15 residues. V was shortened by 1 base and J by 3 bases, with 13 bases between the two germline ends. The CDR3 sequence is CASSLGPQGGYEQYF. The DNA for the CDR3 is TGTGCCAGCAGCTTAGGCCCCCAGGGAGGCTACGAGCAGTACTTC.

V gene TRBV5-6 combines with J gene TRBJ2-7, with 7 bases lining up with TRBD1. Trimming at V came to 5 bases and at J to 6 bases, leaving 8 bases not matched to a gene. This CDR3 contains 13 residues. Germline V lookup: CDR1 SGHDT, CDR2 YYEEEE. For the CDR3, the DNA is TGTGCCAGCAGTCAGGGGGATTACTCCGAGCAGTACTTC. Translating gives CASSQGDYSEQYF.

The chain has TRBV2 and TRBJ2-3, with 8 bases matching TRBD2. Germline CDR1 is SNHLY and CDR2 is FYNNEI. The CDR3 is 15 amino acids. The V segment lost 6 bases and the J segment 4 bases; nucleotides outside the gene matches: 9. The CDR3 coding sequence is TGTGCCAGCAGGTCGGGGGGGCCGAGGGCAGATACGCAGTATTTT. Translation gives CASRSGGPRADTQYF. The variable domain in full, completed from reference TRBV2 and TRBJ2-3, reads EPEVTQTPSHQVTQMGQEVILRCVPISNHLYFYWYRQILGQKVEFLVSFYNNEISEKSEIFDDQFSVERPDGSNFTLKIRSTKLEDSAMYFCASRSGGPRADTQYFGPGTRLTVL.

Remarks on this clone: The sample carries other DNA sequences with the same CDR3. V usage is TRBV4-1 and J usage is TRBJ1-5; perhaps TRBD1 as D (5 bases). Germline CDR1 and CDR2: MGHRA and YSYEKL. Trimming shortened V by 1 base and J by 6 bases, and 7 bases separated the two germline ends. The CDR3 runs to 13 residues. CDR3 protein: CASSQVQGQPQHF. The CDR3 DNA is TGCGCCAGCAGCCAAGTGCAGGGTCAGCCCCAGCATTTT.

This clone was observed a single time. The rearrangement uses TRBV19 and TRBJ2-7; TRBD1 aligns across 9 bases. The CDR3 consists of 15 residues. V lost 5 bases and J lost 3; bases outside the gene matches: 8. Germline V gene sequence: CDR1 LNHDA, CDR2 SQIVND (reference sequence). The CDR3 nucleotides are TGTGCCAGTAGTGACCCGGGACAGGGCATCTACGAGCAGTACTTC. Residues: CASSDPGQGIYEQYF.

The CDR3 nucleotides read TGTGCCACCACCCCGAGAAGAAATAGCAATCAGCCCCAGCATTTT. It is translated as CATTPRRNSNQPQHF. The V call is TRBV15, the J call TRBJ1-5; D remains ambiguous. Germline CDR1 LNHNV, CDR2 YYDKDF (reference sequence). This CDR3 is built from 15 residues. Trimming shortened V by 7 bases and J by 0 bases, and 13 bases separated the two germline ends.

This sequence joins TRBV18 and TRBJ1-1; D gene unclear. The V gene lost 3 bases and the J gene lost 2 bases, with 7 bases spanning the gap. From germline, CDR1 is KGHSH and CDR2 LQKENI. This CDR3 contains 13 residues. This CDR3 reads CASSPRSNTEAFF. CDR3 in DNA: TGTGCCAGCTCACCCCGGTCTAACACTGAAGCTTTCTTT.

This chain links TRBV9 with TRBJ2-1; D might be TRBD1 (6 bases). The CDR3 contains 16 residues. V lost 0 bases, J lost 2 bases, and 12 bases lay in between. CDR1 and CDR2 (germline): SGDLS, YYNGEE. The DNA of the CDR3 is TGTGCCAGCAGCGTAGAAGGACAGAGGCCCTACAATGAGCAGTTCTTC. Translating gives CASSVEGQRPYNEQFF.

V usage is TRBV5-1 and J usage is TRBJ2-3, with D uncertain. V was trimmed by 0 bases and J by 4 bases, leaving 6 bases between them. This CDR3 contains 13 residues. From germline, CDR1 is SGHRS and CDR2 YFSETQ. DNA for the CDR3: TGCGCCAGCAGCTTGGAGTCAGCAGATACGCAGTATTTT. As protein: CASSLESADTQYF.

About this clone itself: The sample has other DNA sequences that encode this CDR3 too. J is TRBJ2-3 and V is TRBV5-6; TRBD2 is a possible D gene (5 bases). The CDR3 loop spans 14 amino acids. Deletions cut 3 bases from V and 3 bases from J, with 11 bases between. Looked up from germline, CDR1 is SGHDT and CDR2 is YYEEEE. The CDR3 nucleotides are TGTGCCAGCAGCTCCCTTCGGGGTACAGATACGCAGTATTTT. Translated: CASSSLRGTDTQYF.

The sample holds a few counts of this clone. The V call is TRBV4-2, the J call TRBJ1-5; D may be TRBD1 (5 bases). The V end lost 0 bases, the J end lost 5 bases, and 8 bases lay between the germline ends. Germline values: CDR1 LGHNA, CDR2 YNFKEQ. The CDR3 contains 14 residues. DNA of the CDR3: TGTGCCAGCAGCCAAGAGGGAGGGGATCAGCCCCAGCATTTT. Residues: CASSQEGGDQPQHF.

This chain connects TRBV7-3 to TRBJ1-2, with 9 bases matching TRBD1. There are 15 residues in the CDR3. Trimming at V came to 5 bases and at J to 7 bases, leaving 11 bases not matched to a gene. The germline V gene encodes CDR1 SGHTA and CDR2 FQGTGA. The CDR3 is CASSPREQGAVGYTF. In nucleotides, the CDR3 is TGTGCCAGCAGCCCGAGAGAACAGGGGGCAGTTGGCTACACCTTC.

The gene calls are TRBV5-1 and TRBJ2-5; D is unclear. This CDR3 spans 12 amino acids. Between the trimmed V and J ends, which lost 2 bases and 0 bases, there was a span of 2 bases. Germline CDR1 reads SGHRS; CDR2 reads YFSETQ. The CDR3 nucleotides read TGCGCCAGCAGCTTCAACCAAGAGACCCAGTACTTC. Amino acid sequence: CASSFNQETQYF.

The gene calls are TRBV7-6 and TRBJ2-3; 12 bases align to TRBD2. CDR1 and CDR2 from the germline V gene are SGHVS and FNYEAQ. The CDR3 extends over 18 amino acids. V shed 5 bases, J shed 4 bases, and the junction held 13 bases outside the gene matches. CDR3 DNA sequence: TGTGCCAGCAGCCCCCTTCAGAGACTAGCGGGGGAACCAGATACGCAGTATTTT. Its protein product is CASSPLQRLAGEPDTQYF.

J is TRBJ2-3 and V is TRBV9, with 7 bases lining up with TRBD2. J was trimmed by 5 bases and V by 4 bases; bases with no gene match: 16. Germline lookup yields CDR1 SGDLS and CDR2 YYNGEE. The CDR3 runs to 17 residues. The CDR3 DNA is TGTGCCAGCAGCCCAGAGGCGGGGGAGGGCTGGGGAGATACGCAGTATTTT. It translates to CASSPEAGEGWGDTQYF.

The rearrangement links TRBV30 to TRBJ2-1; no firm D call. There are 11 residues in the CDR3. V lost 3 bases and J 7 bases, leaving 7 bases between the germline ends. Germline V gene sequence: CDR1 GTSNPN, CDR2 SVGIG (reference sequence). CDR3 residues: CAWSWRNEQFF. CDR3 nucleotide sequence: TGTGCCTGGAGCTGGCGGAATGAGCAGTTCTTC.

V usage is TRBV7-6 and J usage is TRBJ2-1; 8 bases map to TRBD2. CDR3 size: 17 residues. Germline V gene lookup returns CDR1 SGHVS and CDR2 FNYEAQ. V gave up 4 bases and J gave up 2 bases; unmatched junction bases: 10. CDR3 nucleotide sequence: TGTGCCAGCAGCTCCGGCGTCACGGGGGGGCCCTACAATGAGCAGTTCTTC. The encoded protein is CASSSGVTGGPYNEQFF.

This rearrangement joins TRBV2 to TRBJ1-1; 8 bases align to TRBD1. Germline V CDR1 and CDR2: SNHLY, FYNNEI. The CDR3 runs to 12 residues. The junction had 3 bases not matched to a gene; V was cut back by 4 bases and J by 8 bases. The CDR3 DNA follows: TGTGCCAGCAGTGTTCCAGGGGGCGAAGCTTTCTTT. Residues: CASSVPGGEAFF.

V usage is TRBV5-6 and J usage is TRBJ1-4, with 9 bases identical to TRBD1. Germline CDR1 and CDR2: SGHDT and YYEEEE. The CDR3 has 15 residues. V gave up 0 bases and J gave up 10 bases; unmatched junction bases: 7. The DNA of the CDR3 is TGTGCCAGCAGCTTGGAGGGACAGGGTAAAGGAAAACTGTTTTTT. Translation: CASSLEGQGKGKLFF. Supplemented by reference TRBV5-6 and TRBJ1-4, the full variable domain reads DAGVTQSPTHLIKTRGQQVTLRCSPKSGHDTVSWYQQALGQGPQFIFQYYEEEERQRGNFPDRFSGHQFPNYSSELNVNALLLGDSALYLCASSLEGQGKGKLFFGSGTQLSVL.

This clone was seen a few times. The genes are TRBV7-3 and TRBJ1-1; D possibly corresponds to TRBD1 (5 bases). Trimming shortened V by 2 bases and J by 2 bases, and 12 bases separated the two germline ends. This CDR3 has 15 residues. Germline CDR1 reads SGHTA; CDR2 reads FQGTGA. CDR3 sequence: CASSLGVGLNTEAFF. The CDR3 nucleotides read TGTGCCAGCAGCTTAGGGGTGGGGCTAAACACTGAAGCTTTCTTT.

V gene TRBV5-6 combines with J gene TRBJ2-2, with TRBD1 matching over 8 bases. The V gene end was trimmed by 3 bases and the J gene end by 1 base; junction bases not matched to a gene: 2. CDR3 length equals 15 residues. CDR1 is SGHDT, CDR2 YYEEEE, per germline. The CDR3, as DNA: TGTGCCAGCAGCTGGGGGACAGGGAACACCGGGGAGCTGTTTTTT. It encodes CASSWGTGNTGELFF.